This passage covers 22 T cell receptor beta chains from one sample sequenced in a study of blood T cell repertoires in COVID-19. Repertoires were generated with immunoSEQ multiplex PCR, while TCRdb's copy carries only in-frame clones and drops some. The data hold 150,000 to 200,000 clones, with approximately 93% observed a single time. What was sequenced was peripheral blood. The source of these receptors is a woman aged 55-70 years with COVID-19, enrolled during active disease.

This clone was detected a few times. The V and J genes are TRBV18 and TRBJ1-5; 8 bases fit TRBD1. The CDR3 loop spans 15 amino acids. Losses at the gene ends were 5 bases for V and 2 bases for J; bases not matched to a gene: 5. Germline loops: CDR1 KGHSH, CDR2 LQKENI. The CDR3 region is CASSRTGTGNQPQHF. CDR3 nucleotide sequence: TGTGCCAGCTCAAGGACAGGGACGGGCAATCAGCCCCAGCATTTT.

This clone was recorded once. The rearrangement joins TRBV9 to TRBJ1-1, with a possible D match to TRBD1 (5 bases). This CDR3 is built from 14 residues. The germline V gene has CDR1 SGDLS and CDR2 YYNGEE. V shed 0 bases and J shed 1 base, with 7 bases lying between them. This CDR3 reads CASSVGGENTEAFF. The CDR3 DNA follows: TGTGCCAGCAGCGTAGGGGGGGAGAACACTGAAGCTTTCTTT.

J is TRBJ1-5 and V is TRBV20-1; D ambiguous. The V gene lost 3 bases and the J gene lost 2 bases, with 8 bases spanning the gap. The CDR3 is 13 amino acids. Germline V gene lookup returns CDR1 DFQATT and CDR2 SNEGSKA (reference sequence). The CDR3 sequence: CSASRQGNQPQHF. CDR3 in DNA: TGCAGTGCTAGTCGGCAGGGCAATCAGCCCCAGCATTTT.

The V gene is TRBV30, the J gene TRBJ1-5; TRBD1 matches at 7 bases. The CDR3 has 15 residues. The trim removed 2 bases at V and 1 base at J, leaving 5 bases unmatched. Germline CDR1 is GTSNPN and CDR2 is SVGIG (reference sequence). CDR3 nucleotides: TGTGCCTGGAGTTCCGGGACAGAAAGCAATCAGCCCCAGCATTTT. As protein: CAWSSGTESNQPQHF.

The rearrangement links TRBV6-2 or TRBV6-3 to TRBJ2-5, with 7 bases aligning to TRBD1. V shed 6 bases and J 0 bases; nucleotides not matched to a gene: 7. Germline CDR1 reads MNHEY; CDR2 reads SVGEGT. The CDR3 has 15 amino acids. The CDR3 sequence: CASSQGGLDQETQYF. The CDR3 DNA sequence: TGTGCCAGCAGCCAAGGGGGCCTGGACCAAGAGACCCAGTACTTC.

The V gene is TRBV7-8, the J gene TRBJ2-1; TRBD2 might be the D (6 bases). CDR3 length: 14 residues. Trimming removed 4 bases at V and 4 bases at J, with 11 bases between. Germline V gives CDR1 SGHVS, CDR2 FQNEAQ. The CDR3 nucleotides read TGTGCCAGCAGCTGGGAGGCGGGGTACAATGAGCAGTTCTTC. Translating gives CASSWEAGYNEQFF.

The chain employs TRBV3-1 (or the pseudogene TRBV3-2) and TRBJ2-2, with 8 bases matching TRBD2. The trim removed 6 bases at V and 1 base at J, leaving 4 bases unmatched. The CDR3 runs 15 residues. Germline CDR1 reads LGHDT; CDR2 reads YNNKEL (reference sequence). The CDR3 here is CASRAGTRNTGELFF. Written as DNA, the CDR3 is TGTGCCAGCAGGGCCGGGACTAGGAACACCGGGGAGCTGTTTTTT.

This rearrangement joins TRBV10-1 to TRBJ1-1; 11 nucleotides align to TRBD1. Losses at the gene ends were 7 bases for V and 1 base for J; bases not matched to a gene: 5. Germline CDR1 and CDR2: WNHNN and SYGVQD (reference sequence). The CDR3 extends over 15 amino acids. In nucleotides, the CDR3 is TGCGCCAGCAAAGGACAGGGGGCCGGGAACACTGAAGCTTTCTTT. It is translated as CASKGQGAGNTEAFF.

The V call is TRBV10-3, the J call TRBJ1-2; TRBD1 agrees at 7 bases. The ends lost 9 bases at V and 2 bases at J; junction bases unmatched: 6. CDR3 length: 13 amino acids. The V gene's germline CDR1 is ENHRY and CDR2 SYGVKD. The chain's CDR3 is CAITTGANYGYTF. CDR3 nucleotides: TGTGCCATTACTACAGGGGCCAACTATGGCTACACCTTC.

CDR3 sequence (DNA): TGTGCCACCAGCAGAGATTATTGGGGGGTTCATGAGCAGTTCTTC. Protein sequence: CATSRDYWGVHEQFF. This chain uses TRBV15 with TRBJ2-1; D is perhaps TRBD2 (6 bases). The CDR3 covers 15 residues. Looked up from germline, CDR1 is LNHNV and CDR2 is YYDKDF (reference sequence). Trimming took off 0 bases at V and 8 bases at J, with 14 bases between the two ends.

This clone appeared once. This chain joins TRBV2 and TRBJ2-1, with 7 bases lining up with TRBD2. Germline values: CDR1 SNHLY, CDR2 FYNNEI. This CDR3 is 13 amino acids long. V gave up 4 bases and J gave up 9 bases; unmatched junction bases: 6. The CDR3 is CASSGVVAGEQFF. In nucleotides, the CDR3 is TGTGCCAGCAGTGGGGTTGTAGCGGGTGAGCAGTTCTTC.

This chain links TRBV6-5 with TRBJ1-3, with 7 bases identical to TRBD1. V shed 2 bases and J 2 bases; nucleotides not matched to a gene: 3. CDR1 is MNHEY and CDR2 is SVGAGI in the germline V gene. The CDR3 extends over 15 amino acids. The CDR3 region has the DNA TGTGCCAGCAGTTACGACAGGGTCCCTGGAAACACCATATATTTT. This encodes CASSYDRVPGNTIYF.

The genes are TRBV6-6 and TRBJ1-2; D uncertain. The CDR3 loop spans 13 amino acids. V dropped 0 bases and J dropped 3 bases, with 5 bases sitting between them. Germline V CDR1 and CDR2: MNHNY, SVGAGI (reference sequence). The CDR3 region has the DNA TGTGCCAGCAGTTACTCCTCAGACTATGGCTACACCTTC. This codes for CASSYSSDYGYTF.

The chain couples TRBV7-8 to TRBJ1-2; D not certain. Germline-derived CDR1 and CDR2 are SGHVS and FQNEAQ. This CDR3 comprises 14 residues. Between the trimmed V and J ends, which lost 1 base and 4 bases, there was a span of 10 bases. Written as DNA, the CDR3 is TGTGCCAGCAGCTTAGAACTGCTAGGCTATGGCTACACCTTC. Amino acid sequence: CASSLELLGYGYTF.

CDR3 residues: CASRGLGGNTIYF. The CDR3 DNA reads as TGTGCCAGCAGGGGCCTCGGTGGAAACACCATATATTTT. The chain carries TRBV27 and TRBJ1-3; D gene ambiguous. This CDR3 has 13 residues. Trimming shortened V by 6 bases and J by 3 bases, and 9 bases separated the two germline ends. Germline CDR1 reads MNHEY; CDR2 reads SMNVEV (reference sequence).

The chain carries TRBV15 and TRBJ1-4, with 7 nucleotides matching TRBD1. In germline, CDR1 is LNHNV, CDR2 YYDKDF (reference sequence). The CDR3 spans 15 residues. The ends lost 3 bases at V and 7 bases at J; junction bases unmatched: 8. The CDR3 loop reads CATSSHRGIGEKLFF. CDR3 coding DNA: TGTGCCACCAGCAGCCACAGGGGAATCGGTGAAAAACTGTTTTTT.

The chain joins TRBV30 to TRBJ1-2; no definite D call. This CDR3 comprises 11 residues. The germline V gene has CDR1 GTSNPN and CDR2 SVGIG (reference sequence). V lost 4 bases and J 4 bases, leaving 7 bases between the germline ends. The CDR3 region is CAWTVPYGYTF. In DNA, the CDR3 is TGTGCCTGGACGGTCCCCTATGGCTACACCTTC.

This clone was detected only a few times. The chain is built from TRBV6-2 or TRBV6-3 and TRBJ2-7; the D gene is possibly TRBD2 (5 bases). The CDR3 extends over 15 amino acids. Germline assignment: CDR1 MNHEY and CDR2 SVGEGT. Deletions cut 4 bases from V and 4 bases from J, with 17 bases between. This chain's CDR3 is CASSSFSGFEYEQYF. The CDR3 DNA reads TGTGCCAGCAGTTCTTTCTCGGGATTTGAGTACGAGCAGTACTTC.

V and J are TRBV4-3 and TRBJ1-6; possible D gene TRBD1, 6 bases. The CDR3 is 15 amino acids. Trimming took off 1 base at V and 7 bases at J, with 11 bases between the two ends. Germline CDR1 and CDR2: LGHNA and YSLEER. As DNA, the CDR3 is TGCGCCAGCAGCCAAGCAGGGGTTGGGAATTCACCCCTCCACTTT. Translation: CASSQAGVGNSPLHF.

The chain uses TRBV12-5 and TRBJ1-2; D ambiguous. Deletions cut 0 bases from V and 4 bases from J, with 9 bases between. Germline lookup yields CDR1 LGHNT and CDR2 FRNRAP. CDR3 length: 14 amino acids. Written as DNA, the CDR3 is TGTGCTAGTGGTTTGGTAAGTAGCCTCTATGGCTACACCTTC. As protein: CASGLVSSLYGYTF.

The chain is built from TRBV20-1 and TRBJ2-3; possibly TRBD2 for D (7 bases). This CDR3 comprises 17 residues. Germline CDR1 DFQATT, CDR2 SNEGSKA (reference sequence). Trimming cost V 5 bases and J 5 bases, with 26 bases left between them. The CDR3 nucleotides are TGCAGTGCTGGTGACGGGGGGCAGGGCCGAGCAGTAGATACGCAGTATTTT. It specifies CSAGDGGQGRAVDTQYF.

This rearrangement joins TRBV13 to TRBJ2-2; TRBD2 matches 9 bases. CDR3 length equals 16 residues. The germline V gene encodes CDR1 PRHDT and CDR2 FYEKMQ (reference sequence). V trimming: 2 bases; J trimming: 4 bases; junction bases outside the gene matches: 5. The CDR3: CASSLSSGGFTGELFF. The CDR3 DNA sequence: TGTGCCAGCAGCTTAAGTAGCGGGGGTTTCACCGGGGAGCTGTTTTTT.